The rows below give T cell receptor beta chains drawn from one sample of a study of siplizumab effects on memory and regulatory T cells. TCRdb's copy holds only in-frame clones and misses some; the assay was immunoSEQ multiplex PCR. The sample records about 100,000 clones, about 90% being singletons. Sequences were obtained from CD4+ T cells sorted from blood. Every receptor here comes from a human donor in good health. Both conserved end residues are trimmed from each CDR3. Each record gives: V gene, CDR3 length, J gene, CDR3 protein.

TRBV6-5	12	TRBJ1-1	ASNDPRLGMVAF
TRBV19	12	-	ASSSGGLNYEQY
TRBV6-6	12	TRBJ2-7	ASRRPGQGSEQY
TRBV7-9	11	TRBJ1-2	ASSDQGFYGYT
TRBV9	13	TRBJ2-5	ASSPPSTRGGAQY
TRBV12-5	12	TRBJ1-6	ATHITAYNSPLH
TRBV9	11	TRBJ1-1	ASSTHQTAEAF
TRBV14	18	TRBJ1-2	ASSSTIGRLSLLEDYGYT
TRBV6-1	10	TRBJ1-3	ASRLSGNTIY
TRBV9	15	TRBJ2-3	ASSVASSGGLLDTQY
TRBV29-1	13	TRBJ1-1	SVEDERLMNTEAF
TRBV6-5	12	TRBJ1-4	ASSYGSDNEKLF
TRBV23-1	13	TRBJ2-3	ASQGRAWTTDTQY
TRBV5-6	12	TRBJ1-1	ASSMGAGSTEAF
TRBV7-2	12	TRBJ2-1	ASSRPTGMNEQF
TRBV5-1	12	TRBJ1-3	ASSLDNSGNTIY
TRBV10-3	14	TRBJ1-5	AISESGNLGNQPQH
TRBV6-5	14	TRBJ1-1	ASSYVGGALNTEAF
TRBV6-6	13	TRBJ1-4	ASSYFGTVNEKLF
TRBV12-5	12	TRBJ1-4	ASGAPSQGEKLF
TRBV2	14	TRBJ1-5	ASSYTGEGGNQPQH
TRBV5-4	12	TRBJ1-4	ASSPSPREEKLF
TRBV7-9	10	TRBJ2-5	ASSLVGETQY
TRBV7-6	12	TRBJ2-3	ASSFTERGDTQY
TRBV7-2	13	TRBJ2-3	ASSSRSGYTDTQY
TRBV18	15	TRBJ1-1	ASSTNPGTERNTEAF
TRBV7-2	12	TRBJ2-7	ASSLPQTNYEQY